Below, 22 T cell receptor beta chains from the same sample are listed, as sequenced in a study of OX40 agonist ivuxolimab in advanced cancers. Assay used: immunoSEQ multiplex PCR; TCRdb lists only in-frame clones, some missing. Of tens of thousands of clones in the sample, 70% to 90% are singletons; the top ten hold more than 13%. Here the sequenced sample was CD4+ or CD8+ T cells sorted from blood, taken in a trial of the OX40 agonist ivuxolimab. These receptors were collected from an adult with an advanced solid tumor such as melanoma, head and neck, liver or kidney cancer.

The chain recombines TRBV5-8 with TRBJ2-1; D call uncertain. CDR1 is SGHTS, CDR2 YDEGEE, per germline. The CDR3 has 14 amino acids. V was cut by 0 bases and J by 6 bases, with 10 bases left in between. CDR3 region: CASSLASISNEQFF. The CDR3 DNA follows: TGTGCCAGCAGCTTGGCCAGTATATCCAATGAGCAGTTCTTC.

This sequence joins TRBV19 and TRBJ2-7; 10 bases agree with TRBD2. CDR3 length: 16 residues. V lost 4 bases and J lost 3; bases outside the gene matches: 9. The germline V gene encodes CDR1 LNHDA and CDR2 SQIVND (reference sequence). The CDR3 nucleotides are TGTGCCAGTAGTAGGGCTGAGGCTAGCGGGAGCTACGAGCAGTACTTC. Protein sequence: CASSRAEASGSYEQYF.

The V gene is TRBV7-3, the J gene TRBJ1-6; no clear D gene. V gave up 4 bases and J gave up 7 bases, with 11 bases separating them. Germline CDR1 SGHTA, CDR2 FQGTGA. The CDR3 consists of 14 residues. This CDR3 reads CASSSRGGNSPLHF. For the CDR3, the DNA is TGTGCCAGCAGCTCCCGGGGAGGAAATTCACCCCTCCACTTT.

The chain is built from TRBV19 and TRBJ1-5; 8 bases align to TRBD1. The CDR3 is 16 amino acids. V trimming: 5 bases; J trimming: 5 bases; junction bases outside the gene matches: 11. Germline CDR1 reads LNHDA; CDR2 reads SQIVND (reference sequence). The CDR3 loop reads CASSVGQGQRYQPQHF. Here the CDR3 DNA reads TGTGCCAGTAGTGTCGGACAGGGTCAACGTTATCAGCCCCAGCATTTT.

The CDR3 DNA follows: TGTGCCAGCCGCAGGGGGTTTACTGAAGCTTTCTTT. Translation: CASRRGFTEAFF. V is TRBV6-5 and J is TRBJ1-1; TRBD1 aligns across 7 bases. CDR1 and CDR2 (germline): MNHEY, SVGAGI. Unmatched junction bases numbered 5, after V lost 8 bases and J lost 5 bases. The CDR3 has 12 amino acids.

The rearrangement uses TRBV4-1 and TRBJ2-1; 7 bases match TRBD1. The CDR3 contains 16 residues. With 3 bases clipped from V and 0 bases from J, the junction kept 5 bases outside the gene matches. Germline lookup yields CDR1 MGHRA and CDR2 YSYEKL. The CDR3 reads CASSQGQLSSYNEQFF. CDR3 sequence (DNA): TGCGCCAGCAGCCAGGGACAGTTGAGCTCCTACAATGAGCAGTTCTTC.

This sequence joins TRBV5-6 and TRBJ2-6, with no clear D. V lost 4 bases to trimming and J lost 0 bases, with 14 bases between them. From germline, CDR1 is SGHDT and CDR2 YYEEEE. The CDR3 totals 17 residues. In DNA form, the CDR3 reads TGTGCCAGCAGCAACCGGCGGACCAGCTCTGGGGCCAACGTCCTGACTTTC. Protein product: CASSNRRTSSGANVLTF.

The rearrangement uses TRBV7-9 and TRBJ2-1; 8 nucleotides align to TRBD2. Looked up from germline, CDR1 is SEHNR and CDR2 is FQNEAQ (reference sequence). This CDR3 region has 15 residues. V was clipped by 4 bases and J by 5 bases; unmatched bases: 7. The CDR3 loop is CASSSGTSGNNEQFF. The DNA of the CDR3 is TGTGCCAGCAGCTCGGGCACTAGCGGAAACAATGAGCAGTTCTTC.

J is TRBJ1-4 and V is TRBV5-6; unclear D gene. CDR1 and CDR2 from the germline V gene are SGHDT and YYEEEE. The CDR3 covers 12 residues. Trimming took off 4 bases at V and 8 bases at J, with 9 bases between the two ends. In DNA, the CDR3 is TGTGCCAGCAGCATTAGGAGGGAAAAACTGTTTTTT. Its protein product is CASSIRREKLFF.

Comments on this clone: Germline is not matched at one junction end, which may reflect a read error. Different DNA sequences within this sample yield the same CDR3. This sequence joins TRBV5-1 and TRBJ2-2; unclear D gene. The CDR3 has 13 amino acids. Per the germline V gene, CDR1 is SGHRS and CDR2 is YFSETQ. CDR3 DNA: TGTGCCAGCAGCGTAGACTTTACCGGGGAGCTGTTTTTT. This gives the protein CASSVDFTGELFF.

The V gene is TRBV18, the J gene TRBJ1-3; D ambiguous. CDR3 size: 14 residues. Germline assignment: CDR1 KGHSH and CDR2 LQKENI. V was clipped by 0 bases and J by 7 bases, with 10 bases between them. The CDR3 nucleotides are TGTGCCAGCTCACCACCGGTCTCCGGGAACACCATATATTTT. Its protein product is CASSPPVSGNTIYF.

V usage is TRBV19 and J usage is TRBJ2-1; 9 bases are shared with TRBD2. The CDR3 covers 18 residues. Germline assignment: CDR1 LNHDA and CDR2 SQIVND (reference sequence). J was trimmed by 2 bases and V by 3 bases; bases with no gene match: 11. CDR3 sequence (DNA): TGTGCCAGTAGTATCAAGTTAGGGCTAGCGGGGACCTACAATGAGCAGTTCTTC. This sequence encodes CASSIKLGLAGTYNEQFF.

The gene calls are TRBV5-5 and TRBJ1-4; D not certain. The germline gives CDR1 SGHKS, CDR2 YYEKEE (reference sequence). This CDR3 comprises 14 residues. V lost 4 bases, J lost 0 bases, and 7 bases lay in between. The CDR3 DNA is TGTGCCAGCAGCCCACGGGCAACTAATGAAAAACTGTTTTTT. It codes for CASSPRATNEKLFF.

This chain connects TRBV9 to TRBJ2-7, with D possibly TRBD1 on 6 matching bases. Per the germline V gene, CDR1 is SGDLS and CDR2 is YYNGEE. The V end lost 3 bases, the J end lost 2 bases, and 12 bases lay between the germline ends. CDR3 length: 14 residues. Here the CDR3 DNA reads TGTGCCAGCAGCGCAACCGGGACACCCTACGAGCAGTACTTC. It is translated as CASSATGTPYEQYF.

The chain carries TRBV5-1 and TRBJ1-6; D ambiguous. With 2 bases removed from V and 7 bases from J, the gap between germline ends came to 4 bases. This CDR3 comprises 12 residues. The germline gives CDR1 SGHRS, CDR2 YFSETQ. For the CDR3, the DNA is TGCGCCAGCAGCTTAGAAAATTCACCCCTCCACTTT. Residues: CASSLENSPLHF.

This clone was seen once. The CDR3 sequence is CASSFGTGDTEAFF. The CDR3 bases are TGTGCCAGCAGCTTTGGGACAGGGGACACTGAAGCTTTCTTT. The chain combines TRBV7-6 with TRBJ1-1; 10 nucleotides match TRBD1. The V and J ends lost 3 bases and 3 bases, in that order; junction bases with no gene match: 1. The CDR3 loop spans 14 amino acids. Germline V gene sequence: CDR1 SGHVS, CDR2 FNYEAQ.

The chain employs TRBV2 and TRBJ1-1; D perhaps matches TRBD1 (5 bases). V lost 8 bases to trimming and J lost 0 bases, with 13 bases between them. The germline gives CDR1 SNHLY, CDR2 FYNNEI. This CDR3 has 14 residues. This CDR3 reads CASDVRGLNTEAFF. CDR3 sequence (DNA): TGTGCCAGCGACGTCCGGGGGTTGAACACTGAAGCTTTCTTT.

The V gene is TRBV7-3, the J gene TRBJ1-1; tentatively, D is TRBD1 (5 bases). The CDR3 runs 19 residues. CDR1 and CDR2 from the germline V gene are SGHTA and FQGTGA. Trimming took 2 bases from V and 5 from J, leaving 27 bases between them. CDR3 DNA sequence: TGTGCCAGCAGCTTAGACCCACCCGGGGGACCTCCCCTTCGGACTGAAGCTTTCTTT. Protein: CASSLDPPGGPPLRTEAFF.

V usage is TRBV28 and J usage is TRBJ1-1, with D uncertain. V gave up 3 bases and J gave up 5 bases, with 13 bases separating them. CDR3 length equals 14 residues. Germline CDR1 is MDHEN and CDR2 is SYDVKM. CDR3 protein: CASSFGRSRTEAFF. CDR3 coding DNA: TGTGCCAGCAGTTTCGGCAGGTCGAGGACTGAAGCTTTCTTT.

The genes are TRBV28 and TRBJ2-7, with D possibly being TRBD1 (8 bases). CDR3 length: 14 residues. Trimming stripped 6 bases from V and 3 bases from J, with 15 bases between. Germline V gene lookup returns CDR1 MDHEN and CDR2 SYDVKM. The CDR3 nucleotides read TGTGCCAGCAGCAACAGGGGGGGGGACTACGAGCAGTACTTC. It translates to CASSNRGGDYEQYF.

The rearrangement uses TRBV11-2 and TRBJ2-1; 9 positions match TRBD2. Germline V gives CDR1 SGHAT, CDR2 FQNNGV. The CDR3 has 16 residues. V was pared by 1 base and J by 5 bases, with 6 bases of the junction left unmatched. DNA for the CDR3: TGTGCCAGCAGCTTAGGCGGGGGACTAGCCCACAATGAGCAGTTCTTC. It yields the protein CASSLGGGLAHNEQFF.

This chain uses TRBV2 with TRBJ1-4, with TRBD1 as a possible D gene (6 bases). The V gene lost 10 bases and the J gene lost 8 bases, with 17 bases spanning the gap. This CDR3 is built from 13 residues. Germline V gene data show CDR1 as SNHLY and CDR2 as FYNNEI. This CDR3 is CATTGGGLEKLFF. The DNA for the CDR3 is TGTGCCACCACCGGGGGGGGCTTAGAAAAACTGTTTTTT.